The 15 T cell receptor beta chains below come from one sample, sequenced in a study of Ad26.COV2.S vaccination and SARS-CoV-2 variants. Treatment in this sample: some 20 received Ad26.COV2.S at low or high dose, single or two shots; about 5 received placebo; per-sample allocation not given. Day 63 after the first injection of vaccine or placebo was the sampling time. The repertoire was sequenced with immunoSEQ multiplex PCR; TCRdb's copy has only in-frame clones and lacks some. The sample carries some 350,000 clones, approximately 85% recorded once. Material: peripheral blood, obtained in a trial of Ad26.COV2.S vaccine versus placebo. The receptor set was obtained from a person between 18 and 65 years old who received the Ad26.COV2.S COVID-19 vaccine or a placebo.

The gene calls are TRBV7-2 and TRBJ2-1; TRBD2 is a possible D gene (6 bases). The CDR3 totals 15 residues. Trimming took off 5 bases at V and 1 base at J, with 12 bases between the two ends. Germline CDR1 is SGHTA and CDR2 is FQGNSA. CDR3: CASSISSDSYNEQFF. CDR3 coding DNA: TGTGCCAGCAGCATTTCTAGCGATTCCTACAATGAGCAGTTCTTC. Combining the CDR3 with reference TRBV7-2 and TRBJ2-1 gives the whole variable domain GAGVSQSPSNKVTEKGKDVELRCDPISGHTALYWYRQSLGQGLEFLIYFQGNSAPDKSGLPSDRFSAERTGGSVSTLTIQRTQQEDSAVYLCASSISSDSYNEQFFGPGTRLTVL.

The gene calls are TRBV6-6 and TRBJ1-2, with a weak D call TRBD1 (5 bases). Germline CDR1 and CDR2: MNHNY and SVGAGI (reference sequence). The ends were cut back, 8 bases at V and 8 bases at J, with 18 bases in the middle. The CDR3 spans 13 residues. DNA of the CDR3: TGTGCCAGCTCCCCCGGGGCCGCCGGAGGCTACACCTTC. This encodes CASSPGAAGGYTF.

The V and J genes are TRBV5-1 and TRBJ2-6, with a possible D match to TRBD1 (5 bases). Per germline, CDR1 SGHRS and CDR2 YFSETQ. Trimming shortened V by 4 bases and J by 0 bases, and 14 bases separated the two germline ends. This CDR3 contains 17 residues. CDR3 nucleotide sequence: TGCGCCAGCAGCCTGCCGACAGATCCCTCTGGGGCCAACGTCCTGACTTTC. Protein product: CASSLPTDPSGANVLTF.

The chain couples TRBV7-2 to TRBJ1-4, with D tentatively TRBD1 (5 bases). Germline assignment: CDR1 SGHTA and CDR2 FQGNSA. The germline V and J ends were trimmed by 5 bases and 8 bases, with 15 bases remaining between them. The CDR3 totals 14 residues. This CDR3 is CASSKGHWGEKLFF. Here the CDR3 DNA reads TGTGCCAGCAGCAAAGGACACTGGGGGGAAAAACTGTTTTTT.

This rearrangement joins TRBV3-1 (or the pseudogene TRBV3-2) to TRBJ2-5; D not resolved. Trimming cost V 1 base and J 0 bases, with 9 bases left between them. Germline V CDR1 and CDR2: LGHDT, YNNKEL (reference sequence). The CDR3 is 15 residues long. CDR3 in amino acids: CASSQVYSYQETQYF. The CDR3 DNA follows: TGTGCCAGCAGCCAAGTGTACAGTTACCAAGAGACCCAGTACTTC.

V gene TRBV11-2 combines with J gene TRBJ2-3; perhaps TRBD2 as D (6 bases). This CDR3 is 14 amino acids long. Between the trimmed V and J ends, which lost 2 bases and 5 bases, there was a span of 11 bases. Germline CDR1 SGHAT, CDR2 FQNNGV. The CDR3, as DNA: TGTGCCAGCAGCTTAATACCGGGACTAGATACGCAGTATTTT. It encodes CASSLIPGLDTQYF.

The chain combines TRBV5-4 with TRBJ2-7; D remains unclear. V was clipped by 2 bases and J by 2 bases, with 8 bases between them. Germline V CDR1 and CDR2: SGHNT, YYREEE (reference sequence). The CDR3 is 13 amino acids. CDR3 sequence reads: CASSFGPPYEQYF. For the CDR3, the DNA is TGTGCCAGCAGCTTTGGGCCCCCCTACGAGCAGTACTTC.

The chain employs TRBV5-1 and TRBJ2-1, with D tentatively TRBD2 (5 bases). Germline CDR1 is SGHRS and CDR2 is YFSETQ. This CDR3 region has 14 residues. The ends were cut back, 6 bases at V and 4 bases at J, with 14 bases in the middle. The CDR3 sequence: CASTALATYNEQFF. CDR3 nucleotides: TGCGCCAGCACTGCCCTAGCTACTTACAATGAGCAGTTCTTC.

V is TRBV27 and J is TRBJ1-5; D might be TRBD1 (6 bases). V lost 5 bases to trimming and J lost 9 bases, with 14 bases between them. The germline V gene encodes CDR1 MNHEY and CDR2 SMNVEV (reference sequence). The CDR3 has 13 residues. The CDR3 bases are TGTGCCAGCAGTATGGGGGCGCTGTGGCCCCAGCATTTT. Its translation: CASSMGALWPQHF.

The gene calls are TRBV28 and TRBJ1-4, with no clear D. V was trimmed by 11 bases and J by 4 bases, leaving 11 bases between them. Per the germline V gene, CDR1 is MDHEN and CDR2 is SYDVKM. The CDR3 covers 12 residues. The CDR3 sequence: CAGGAFNEKLFF. In DNA form, the CDR3 reads TGTGCCGGTGGTGCGTTTAATGAAAAACTGTTTTTT. The full variable domain, with the rest looked up from reference TRBV28 and TRBJ1-4, is DVKVTQSSRYLVKRTGEKVFLECVQDMDHENMFWYRQDPGLGLRLIYFSYDVKMKEKGDIPEGYSVSREKKERFSLILESASTNQTSMYLCAGGAFNEKLFFGSGTQLSVL.

The rearrangement links TRBV5-4 to TRBJ2-5, with a weak D call TRBD2 (5 bases). CDR3 length equals 15 residues. Germline loops: CDR1 SGHNT, CDR2 YYREEE (reference sequence). V was shortened by 4 bases and J by 5 bases, with 18 bases between the two germline ends. This CDR3 reads CASSPSSGLGETQYF. CDR3 in DNA: TGTGCCAGCAGCCCTTCTTCGGGGTTGGGGGAGACCCAGTACTTC.

The CDR3 sequence is CASSFFGGAQYF. In DNA form, the CDR3 reads TGTGCCAGCAGCTTTTTCGGGGGTGCCCAGTACTTC. This chain uses TRBV7-2 with TRBJ2-5; a weak D match, TRBD2 (6 bases). The CDR3 is 12 residues long. The germline V and J ends were trimmed by 3 bases and 9 bases, with 11 bases remaining between them. Germline CDR1 and CDR2: SGHTA and FQGNSA.

The V gene is TRBV9, the J gene TRBJ2-3; D tentatively fits TRBD1 or TRBD2 (5 bases each). CDR3 size: 15 residues. From germline, CDR1 is SGDLS and CDR2 YYNGEE. Trimming removed 4 bases at V and 0 bases at J, with 12 bases between. CDR3: CASSLFGDSTDTQYF. As DNA, the CDR3 is TGTGCCAGCAGCCTTTTTGGGGACAGCACAGATACGCAGTATTTT.

The chain employs TRBV5-4 and TRBJ2-3; TRBD1 agrees at 9 bases. V lost 4 bases and J lost 6; bases outside the gene matches: 6. Per germline, CDR1 SGHNT and CDR2 YYREEE (reference sequence). This CDR3 contains 14 residues. In nucleotides, the CDR3 is TGTGCCAGCAGCATGGACAGGGGTATGGATACGCAGTATTTT. Translated: CASSMDRGMDTQYF.

This chain joins TRBV29-1 and TRBJ2-5; perhaps TRBD1 as D (5 bases). The CDR3 sequence is 14 residues long. CDR1 and CDR2 from the germline V gene are SQVTM and ANQGSEA. Trimming stripped 7 bases from V and 3 bases from J, with 18 bases between. The CDR3 loop reads CSAPGKGKEETQYF. The CDR3 nucleotides are TGCAGCGCCCCAGGGAAAGGGAAAGAAGAGACCCAGTACTTC. Full variable domain (outside the CDR3, taken from reference TRBV29-1 and TRBJ2-5): SAVISQKPSRDICQRGTSLTIQCQVDSQVTMMFWYRQQPGQSLTLIATANQGSEATYESGFVIDKFPISRPNLTFSTLTVSNMSPEDSSIYLCSAPGKGKEETQYFGPGTRLLVL.